The TCR beta chain under discussion was sequenced for a study of technical replicates of blood from a handful of donors. TCRdb's table, derived via immunoSEQ multiplex PCR, lists solely in-frame clones and lacks some. In the table there are around 75,000 clones, 75% to 95% of which are singletons. The CDR3 spans 18 residues. Germline CDR1 and CDR2: LNHNV and YYDKDF (reference sequence). V dropped 3 bases and J dropped 6; count of bases not matched to a gene: 10. Sequencing was done on a sample of T cells isolated from PBMCs. The chain is built from TRBV15 and TRBJ2-1; TRBD2 aligns across 14 bases. The receptor's source is a human donor in good health. The CDR3, as DNA: TGTGCCACCAGCAGTGCCGGGACTAGCGGGAGTGGGTTCAATGAGCAGTTCTTC. Protein sequence: CATSSAGTSGSGFNEQFF.